Each of the 19 T cell receptor beta chains below was sequenced from the same sample in a study of control samples from healthy donors and cancer patients. This table comes from immunoSEQ multiplex PCR, and its TCRdb copy is limited to in-frame clones, with some not included. The sample consists of over 100,000 clones, 88% of them appearing once. Sequencing was performed on blood. These receptors all stem from a middle-aged man in good health.

This sequence joins TRBV12-5 and TRBJ1-5; weak D call: TRBD1 (5 bases). The CDR3 length is 15 residues. CDR1 is LGHNT, CDR2 FRNRAP, per germline. Trimming stripped 7 bases from V and 6 bases from J, with 19 bases between. Written as DNA, the CDR3 is TGTGCTAGTGCCCTGGGGGTCCCGAGGGGTCAGCCCCAGCATTTT. This codes for CASALGVPRGQPQHF. The complete variable domain, with remaining parts taken from reference TRBV12-5 and TRBJ1-5, reads DARVTQTPRHKVTEMGQEVTMRCQPILGHNTVFWYRQTMMQGLELLAYFRNRAPLDDSGMPKDRFSAEMPDATLATLKIQPSEPRDSAVYFCASALGVPRGQPQHFGDGTRLSIL.

This chain joins TRBV11-3 and TRBJ2-5, with D tentatively TRBD2 (6 bases). V lost 3 bases to trimming and J lost 0 bases, with 8 bases between them. Germline CDR1 reads SGHNT; CDR2 reads YENEEA. This CDR3 contains 14 residues. DNA of the CDR3: TGTGCCAGCAGCTTGGGACTTGACCAAGAGACCCAGTACTTC. Protein: CASSLGLDQETQYF. The whole variable domain, remainder taken from reference TRBV11-3 and TRBJ2-5, is EAGVVQSPRYKIIEKKQPVAFWCNPISGHNTLYWYLQNLGQGPELLIRYENEEAVDDSQLPKDRFSAERLKGVDSTLKIQPAELGDSAVYLCASSLGLDQETQYFGPGTRLLVL.

The CDR3 sequence: CASCSFSYNSPLHF. The CDR3 nucleotides read TGTGCCAGCTGTAGCTTCTCCTATAATTCACCCCTCCACTTT. The chain recombines TRBV6-5 with TRBJ1-6; no firm D call. CDR3 size: 14 residues. Per the germline V gene, CDR1 is MNHEY and CDR2 is SVGAGI. Trimming took off 8 bases at V and 0 bases at J, with 8 bases between the two ends.

The rearrangement links TRBV19 to TRBJ1-4; D gene ambiguous. The CDR3 loop spans 13 amino acids. Trimming left V 8 bases short and J 10 bases short, with 17 bases between. Looked up from germline, CDR1 is LNHDA and CDR2 is SQIVND (reference sequence). The chain's CDR3 is CASWLLLLGKLFF. CDR3 DNA: TGTGCCAGTTGGCTGCTATTGCTCGGAAAACTGTTTTTT.

This chain links TRBV19 with TRBJ2-7; a weak D match, TRBD1 (6 bases). The CDR3 is 13 amino acids. CDR1 and CDR2 (germline): LNHDA, SQIVND (reference sequence). V was pared by 5 bases and J by 2 bases, with 10 bases between. The CDR3 DNA reads TGTGCCAGTAGTTTACAGGGTCCCTACGAGCAGTACTTC. Its protein product is CASSLQGPYEQYF.

The gene calls are TRBV12-3 or TRBV12-4 and TRBJ1-1, with 7 bases lining up with TRBD1. The CDR3 spans 11 residues. Unmatched junction bases numbered 0, after V lost 5 bases and J lost 6 bases. In nucleotides, the CDR3 is TGTGCCAGCAGTAGGGGGCCTGAAGCTTTCTTT. It codes for CASSRGPEAFF.

This clone has only one observation. The DNA for the CDR3 is TGTGCCAGTAGTATAGGTCGGACAGGGAAGAATGGCTACACCTTC. Amino acid sequence: CASSIGRTGKNGYTF. V and J are TRBV19 and TRBJ1-2, with 8 nucleotides matching TRBD1. CDR1 is LNHDA and CDR2 is SQIVND in the germline V gene (reference sequence). Trimming at V came to 1 base and at J to 6 bases, leaving 7 bases not matched to a gene. The CDR3 is made up of 15 amino acids.

This chain connects TRBV4-2 to TRBJ2-4; 8 nucleotides match TRBD2. This CDR3 is built from 20 residues. Germline values: CDR1 LGHNA, CDR2 YNFKEQ. The junction had 16 bases not matched to a gene; V was cut back by 0 bases and J by 3 bases. The DNA for the CDR3 is TGTGCCAGCAGCCAAGATTTCCTCTTACTTCGGGGGGGCAGCAAAAACATTCAGTACTTC. The encoded protein is CASSQDFLLLRGGSKNIQYF.

The J gene is TRBJ2-1, the V gene TRBV2, with 11 bases that match TRBD1. The trim removed 4 bases at V and 7 bases at J, leaving 12 bases unmatched. The CDR3 is 17 amino acids. The germline V gene encodes CDR1 SNHLY and CDR2 FYNNEI. The CDR3 nucleotides read TGTGCCAGCAGTGGCCGCATGGGACAGGGGGTTCTTAATGAGCAGTTCTTC. Amino acid sequence: CASSGRMGQGVLNEQFF. The complete variable domain, with remaining parts taken from reference TRBV2 and TRBJ2-1, reads EPEVTQTPSHQVTQMGQEVILRCVPISNHLYFYWYRQILGQKVEFLVSFYNNEISEKSEIFDDQFSVERPDGSNFTLKIRSTKLEDSAMYFCASSGRMGQGVLNEQFFGPGTRLTVL.

This chain uses TRBV5-4 with TRBJ2-7; possible D gene TRBD2, 5 bases. The ends were cut back, 2 bases at V and 0 bases at J, with 12 bases in the middle. The CDR3 loop spans 15 amino acids. Germline-derived CDR1 and CDR2 are SGHNT and YYREEE (reference sequence). CDR3 residues: CASSLPAASSYEQYF. The CDR3 DNA reads TGTGCCAGCAGCTTACCAGCGGCCTCCTCCTACGAGCAGTACTTC.

This chain uses TRBV2 with TRBJ2-3; TRBD2 matches 12 bases. J lost 6 bases, V lost 5 bases, and 6 bases had no gene match. Germline loops: CDR1 SNHLY, CDR2 FYNNEI. The CDR3 consists of 15 residues. The CDR3 reads CASSYGLAGRDTQYF. CDR3 sequence (DNA): TGTGCCAGCAGTTACGGACTAGCGGGGCGGGATACGCAGTATTTT.

This chain uses TRBV29-1 with TRBJ1-1, with a tentative D call TRBD1 (5 bases). Trimming removed 4 bases at V and 3 bases at J, with 18 bases between. CDR1 SQVTM and CDR2 ANQGSEA come from the germline V gene. This CDR3 has 15 residues. CDR3 bases: TGCAGCGTTGTCGGGGGTACTTTAAGCGACACTGAAGCTTTCTTT. Residues: CSVVGGTLSDTEAFF.

The chain has TRBV24-1 and TRBJ2-2; no clear D gene. Germline V lookup: CDR1 KGHDR, CDR2 SFDVKD. Trimming stripped 5 bases from V and 0 bases from J, with 12 bases between. This CDR3 is 16 amino acids long. CDR3 in amino acids: CATSGAVNANTGELFF. As DNA, the CDR3 is TGTGCCACCAGTGGAGCTGTCAACGCGAACACCGGGGAGCTGTTTTTT.

The rearrangement joins TRBV5-3 to TRBJ2-5; D remains ambiguous. TRBV5-3 is assigned to the ORF class and has an uncertain function. The CDR3 consists of 16 residues. V lost 4 bases and J lost 0, with 16 bases in between. The CDR3 spells CARSKPTGPHQETQYF. The DNA for the CDR3 is TGTGCCAGAAGCAAGCCAACCGGACCGCACCAAGAGACCCAGTACTTC.

Only a few counts were recorded for this clone. V is TRBV5-1 and J is TRBJ2-1; TRBD1 matches at 7 bases. The germline CDR1 and CDR2 sequences are SGHRS and YFSETQ. Trimming cost V 6 bases and J 9 bases; bases outside gene matches: 15. The CDR3 consists of 15 residues. CDR3 loop: CASNRAGGSFGEQFF. The CDR3, as DNA: TGCGCCAGCAATAGAGCAGGGGGTAGTTTTGGTGAGCAGTTCTTC.

This clone was observed a handful of times. The chain uses TRBV19 and TRBJ2-1; TRBD1 agrees at 9 bases. This CDR3 is built from 13 residues. CDR1 LNHDA and CDR2 SQIVND come from the germline V gene (reference sequence). V trimming: 7 bases; J trimming: 5 bases; junction bases outside the gene matches: 3. CDR3 loop: CASTGTGNNEQFF. In DNA form, the CDR3 reads TGTGCCAGTACCGGGACAGGGAACAATGAGCAGTTCTTC.

Ten or more counts support this clone. This chain connects TRBV30 to TRBJ2-3, with D unresolved. Germline CDR1 reads GTSNPN; CDR2 reads SVGIG (reference sequence). The CDR3 extends over 14 amino acids. V lost 5 bases and J 0 bases, leaving 12 bases between the germline ends. The CDR3 DNA reads as TGTGCCTGGGTATTAAGCAGAAGCACAGATACGCAGTATTTT. Translated, it gives CAWVLSRSTDTQYF.

The V call is TRBV5-6, the J call TRBJ1-5, with D maybe TRBD1 (6 bases). The CDR3 is 15 amino acids. The V end was cut by 3 bases, the J end by 3 bases, with 13 bases between. Looked up from germline, CDR1 is SGHDT and CDR2 is YYEEEE. The CDR3 coding sequence is TGTGCCAGCAGCTCCCGGGGGGCGTCCAATCAGCCCCAGCATTTT. This translates into CASSSRGASNQPQHF.

The rearrangement joins TRBV6-4 to TRBJ1-1; TRBD1 agrees at 9 bases. V was pared by 3 bases and J by 10 bases, with 6 bases of the junction left unmatched. Germline lookup yields CDR1 MRHNA and CDR2 SNTAGT. CDR3 length: 13 residues. The chain's CDR3 is CASSDGTGYRAFF. CDR3 nucleotide sequence: TGTGCCAGCAGTGATGGGACAGGGTACAGAGCTTTCTTT.